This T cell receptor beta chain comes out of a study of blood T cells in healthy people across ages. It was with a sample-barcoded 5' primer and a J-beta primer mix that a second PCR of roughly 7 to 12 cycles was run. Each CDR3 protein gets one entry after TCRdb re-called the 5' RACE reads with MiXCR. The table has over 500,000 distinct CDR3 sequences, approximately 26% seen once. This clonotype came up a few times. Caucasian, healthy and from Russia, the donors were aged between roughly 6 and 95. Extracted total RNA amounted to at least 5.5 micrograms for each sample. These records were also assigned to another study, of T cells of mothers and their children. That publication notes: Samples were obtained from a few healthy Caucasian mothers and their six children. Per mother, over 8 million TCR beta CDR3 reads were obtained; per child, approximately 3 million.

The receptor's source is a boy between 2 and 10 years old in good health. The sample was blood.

The CDR3 bases are TGCGCCAGCAGAGAGGCTCTAGCGGGGCGGGAGACCCAGTACTTC. Residues: CASREALAGRETQYF. V gene TRBV5-1 combines with J gene TRBJ2-5, with 9 nucleotides matching TRBD2. CDR3 length equals 15 residues. V trimming: 5 bases; J trimming: 5 bases; junction bases outside the gene matches: 10. Per the germline V gene, CDR1 is SGHRS and CDR2 is YFSETQ.